The rows below give T cell receptor beta chains drawn from one sample of a study of T-cell memory formation after mild COVID-19. TCRdb fed the 5' RACE reads into MiXCR, producing one record per CDR3 protein. Seen here are about 180,000 distinct CDR3 sequences, 18% observed once, and the top ten hold 3.5% to 5%. The specimen was PBMCs or a T cell subset sorted from them (not recorded which). All receptors come from a man aged 18 to 29 who had mild COVID-19 (a few samples of this study predate the infection). Cell type and time point are not known. Both conserved end residues are part of each CDR3. Fields, in order: J gene, V gene, D gene, clone size, CDR3 protein, CDR3 DNA. D genes are given only for firm matches. The listing skips clone size in some rows; elsewhere it reads once, few, many or a size class.

TRBJ2-5 | TRBV29-1 | - | - | CSVGAGGAQETQYF | TGCAGCGTGGGGGCAGGCGGGGCTCAAGAGACCCAGTACTTC
TRBJ1-1 | TRBV4-2 | - | - | CASSQELHTEAFF | TGTGCCAGCAGCCAAGAGCTGCACACTGAAGCTTTCTTT
TRBJ1-2 | TRBV30 | - | - | CAWRVQGSHGYTF | TGTGCCTGGAGAGTGCAGGGAAGCCATGGCTACACCTTC
TRBJ1-1 | TRBV12-3/TRBV12-4 | TRBD1 | - | CASSFEDREAFF | TGTGCCAGCAGTTTTGAGGACAGGGAAGCTTTCTTT
TRBJ2-1 | TRBV28 | - | - | CASSLRGDGEQFF | TGTGCCAGCAGTTTAAGAGGTGACGGTGAGCAGTTCTTC
TRBJ1-1 | TRBV12-3/TRBV12-4 | - | few | CASSRHQNEAFF | TGTGCCAGCAGCCGCCATCAGAATGAAGCTTTCTTT
TRBJ2-4 | TRBV29-1 | - | few | CSVEGGQLAKNIQYF | TGCAGCGTTGAAGGGGGGCAGCTAGCCAAAAACATTCAGTACTTC
TRBJ2-7 | TRBV6-2/TRBV6-3 | TRBD2 | - | CASSYRPSGGAYEQYF | TGTGCCAGCAGTTACCGACCTAGCGGGGGGGCCTACGAGCAGTACTTC
TRBJ2-5 | TRBV2 | - | - | CASLLEQRETQYF | TGTGCCAGCCTCCTAGAGCAACGTGAGACCCAGTACTTC
TRBJ2-1 | TRBV4-2 | TRBD2 | - | CASSQDDGGTYNEQFF | TGTGCCAGCAGCCAAGATGACGGGGGGACGTACAATGAGCAGTTCTTC
TRBJ2-7 | TRBV6-5 | - | few | CASSYKDSTYEQYF | TGTGCCAGCAGTTACAAGGACAGCACCTACGAGCAGTACTTC
TRBJ1-1 | TRBV15 | - | - | CASRVDGYTEAFF | TGTGCCTCCCGTGTTGATGGGTACACTGAAGCTTTCTTT
TRBJ2-3 | TRBV5-1 | - | few | CASSSGTGDTQYF | TGCGCCAGCAGCTCCGGGACTGGAGATACGCAGTATTTT
TRBJ1-6 | TRBV7-9 | - | - | CASSSGDRSPLHF | TGTGCCAGCAGCTCGGGGGACCGTTCACCCCTCCACTTT
TRBJ1-5 | TRBV7-2 | TRBD1 | few | CASSARQGDQPQHF | TGTGCCAGCAGCGCCCGACAGGGGGATCAGCCCCAGCATTTT
TRBJ1-1 | TRBV29-1 | - | - | CSAASAEAFF | TGCAGCGCGGCGTCGGCTGAAGCTTTCTTT
TRBJ2-1 | TRBV7-9 | - | few | CASSPRPGSVPTGEQFF | TGTGCCAGCAGCCCCCGCCCGGGGTCGGTTCCTACCGGGGAGCAGTTCTTC
TRBJ2-5 | TRBV20-1 | - | - | CSASYPYPGLEETQYF | TGCAGTGCTAGCTATCCTTATCCGGGACTGGAAGAGACCCAGTACTTC
TRBJ2-3 | TRBV9 | TRBD2 | - | CASSVGTSGGTTDTQYF | TGTGCCAGCAGCGTAGGAACTAGCGGGGGGACCACAGATACGCAGTATTTT
TRBJ2-3 | TRBV11-2 | - | - | CASSGRQLDTQYF | TGTGCCAGCAGCGGACGACAGCTAGATACGCAGTATTTT
TRBJ2-3 | TRBV7-2 | TRBD2 | few | CASSRSGGSGTQYF | TGTGCCAGCAGCAGAAGCGGGGGGTCCGGTACGCAGTATTTT
TRBJ1-1 | TRBV7-9 | - | few | CASSSETGNTEAFF | TGTGCCAGCAGCTCAGAAACAGGGAACACTGAAGCTTTCTTT
TRBJ2-5 | TRBV15 | - | few | CATSRDASEEETQYF | TGTGCCACCAGCAGAGATGCATCGGAGGAAGAGACCCAGTACTTC
TRBJ1-2 | TRBV7-2 | TRBD1 | - | CASSPSGQVNYGYTF | TGTGCCAGCAGCCCCTCAGGACAGGTGAACTATGGCTACACCTTC
TRBJ1-2 | TRBV5-1 | TRBD1 | - | CASSFTGQGYGYTF | TGCGCCAGCAGCTTTACGGGACAGGGTTATGGCTACACCTTC
TRBJ2-1 | TRBV5-1 | - | few | CASSLAGTSTYNEQFF | TGCGCCAGCAGCTTGGCCGGCACCAGCACCTACAATGAGCAGTTCTTC
TRBJ1-1 | TRBV3-1 | - | - | CASSQPGENTEAFF | TGTGCCAGCAGCCAACCAGGGGAGAACACTGAAGCTTTCTTT
TRBJ1-5 | TRBV19 | TRBD1 | many | CASSPGGRNQPQHF | TGTGCCAGTAGCCCAGGGGGAAGAAATCAGCCCCAGCATTTT
TRBJ1-2 | TRBV6-1 | - | - | CASSEGGSLFYGYTF | TGTGCCAGCAGTGAGGGGGGGAGCTTGTTCTATGGCTACACCTTC
TRBJ2-5 | TRBV7-6 | - | - | CASSLAISSETQYF | TGTGCCAGCAGCTTAGCTATATCCTCGGAGACCCAGTACTTC
TRBJ1-5 | TRBV6-5 | - | few | CASSYSERQPQHF | TGTGCCAGCAGTTACTCCGAACGCCAGCCCCAGCATTTT
TRBJ1-5 | TRBV27 | - | few | CASSLTGHGNQPQHF | TGTGCCAGCAGTTTAACAGGACACGGCAATCAGCCCCAGCATTTT
TRBJ2-3 | TRBV12-3/TRBV12-4 | - | - | CASSQGGGDTQYF | TGTGCCAGCAGTCAGGGGGGTGGGGATACGCAGTATTTT
TRBJ1-6 | TRBV7-2 | TRBD1 | - | CASSFGTGNNSPLHF | TGTGCCAGCAGCTTCGGGACAGGGAATAATTCACCCCTCCACTTT
TRBJ2-3 | TRBV2 | - | few | CASKRGQTQYF | TGTGCCAGCAAGAGGGGACAAACGCAGTATTTT
TRBJ2-2 | TRBV29-1 | - | few | CSVSLRLSNTGELFF | TGCAGCGTCTCACTCCGACTGTCGAACACCGGGGAGCTGTTTTTT
TRBJ2-3 | TRBV11-2 | TRBD2 | few | CASSLWASGGADTQYF | TGTGCCAGCAGCTTATGGGCCAGCGGGGGCGCAGATACGCAGTATTTT
TRBJ2-3 | TRBV25-1 | - | - | CASSPTGSDTQYF | TGTGCCAGCAGCCCGACTGGATCAGATACGCAGTATTTT
TRBJ1-1 | TRBV24-1 | - | - | CATSDSNTVEAFF | TGTGCCACCAGTGATTCCAACACAGTTGAAGCTTTCTTT
TRBJ2-7 | TRBV7-9 | TRBD1 | - | CASSLLTGMSYEQYF | TGTGCCAGCAGCTTATTGACAGGGATGTCATACGAGCAGTACTTC
TRBJ1-4 | TRBV5-1 | TRBD1 | few | CASSLQGREKLFF | TGCGCCAGCAGCTTACAGGGGCGAGAAAAACTGTTTTTT
TRBJ2-3 | TRBV19 | - | - | CASSGLDGRTDTQYF | TGTGCCAGCTCCGGCTTGGACGGACGCACAGATACGCAGTATTTT
TRBJ1-5 | TRBV6-4 | TRBD1 | - | CASSVIPGQLQLNQPQHF | TGTGCCAGCAGTGTTATCCCGGGACAGCTTCAGCTGAATCAGCCCCAGCATTTT
TRBJ1-1 | TRBV5-5 | - | few | CASSRHTEAFF | TGTGCCAGCTCTAGGCACACTGAAGCTTTCTTT
TRBJ2-7 | TRBV6-5 | - | few | CASSTTGFGEQYF | TGTGCCAGCAGTACGACAGGATTTGGCGAGCAGTACTTC
TRBJ1-1 | TRBV12-3/TRBV12-4 | - | few | CASSFYRALNTEAFF | TGTGCCAGCAGTTTCTACAGGGCCCTCAACACTGAAGCTTTCTTT
TRBJ2-2 | TRBV6-6 | - | few | CASSYTLGIPGELFF | TGTGCCAGCAGTTACACCCTCGGGATCCCCGGGGAGCTGTTTTTT
TRBJ2-1 | TRBV12-3/TRBV12-4 | TRBD2 | few | CASSLVPGGTLREQFF | TGTGCCAGCAGTTTAGTCCCGGGGGGGACCCTCAGGGAGCAGTTCTTC